These T cell receptor beta chains were read from a single sample in a study of blood T cell repertoires in COVID-19. Clones were read by immunoSEQ multiplex PCR, and TCRdb kept only the in-frame ones, dropping some. Counted here are roughly 110,000 clones, 71% occurring once; the ten biggest clones make up approximately 0.9%. Sequenced: peripheral blood. The origin of the receptors is a human donor with acute or convalescent COVID-19. The donor label of this sample is uncertain. The CDR3 runs from the conserved cysteine through the conserved F or W. The D gene is left open where the match is weak. Where a row states a size, it is once, few, many or the class of an expanded clone; other rows omit it.

D: TRBD1
J: TRBJ1-6
size: NA
V: TRBV30
CDR3: CAWAGTGNSPLHF
DNA: TGTGCCTGGGCCGGGACAGGGAATTCACCCCTCCACTTT

D: TRBD2
J: TRBJ2-2
size: NA
V: TRBV4-2
CDR3: CASSQGIATGGGSTGELFF
DNA: TGTGCCAGCAGCCAAGGTATCGCAACGGGGGGGGGAAGCACCGGGGAGCTGTTTTTT

D: TRBD1
J: TRBJ2-1
size: NA
V: TRBV27
CDR3: CASSPGTGVNEQFF
DNA: TGTGCCAGCAGTCCGGGGACAGGGGTTAATGAGCAGTTCTTC

D: TRBD2
J: TRBJ2-2
size: NA
V: TRBV7-2
CDR3: CASSNPLAANTGELFF
DNA: TGTGCCAGCAGCAACCCACTAGCGGCGAACACCGGGGAGCTGTTTTTT

D: NA
J: TRBJ1-6
size: few
V: TRBV7-9
CDR3: CASSLSGGDGSPLHF
DNA: TGTGCCAGCAGCTTATCGGGGGGGGACGGTTCACCCCTCCACTTT

D: NA
J: TRBJ2-7
size: NA
V: TRBV5-1
CDR3: CASSRGVGDQQYF
DNA: TGCGCCAGCAGCCGCGGGGTCGGCGACCAGCAGTACTTC

D: NA
J: TRBJ1-2
size: NA
V: TRBV6-5
CDR3: CASSARLTGNYGYTF
DNA: TGTGCCAGCAGCGCCCGACTTACAGGAAACTATGGCTACACCTTC

D: NA
J: TRBJ1-5
size: NA
V: TRBV6-6
CDR3: CASSPPPGNQPQHF
DNA: TGTGCCAGCAGTCCCCCTCCAGGGAATCAGCCCCAGCATTTT

D: NA
J: TRBJ1-5
size: NA
V: TRBV10-3
CDR3: CAISDWGPGDQPQHF
DNA: TGTGCCATCAGTGATTGGGGGCCAGGGGACCAGCCCCAGCATTTT

D: NA
J: TRBJ2-1
size: NA
V: TRBV28
CDR3: CASSSVRLRLVGSDEQFF
DNA: TGTGCCAGCAGTTCGGTCCGATTAAGACTAGTGGGGTCCGATGAGCAGTTCTTC

D: NA
J: TRBJ2-5
size: NA
V: TRBV5-1
CDR3: CASTPRAGNAETQYF
DNA: TGCGCCAGCACCCCTAGGGCGGGGAATGCTGAGACCCAGTACTTC

D: NA
J: TRBJ2-5
size: NA
V: TRBV18
CDR3: CASSPPSEKDTQGETQYF
DNA: TGTGCCAGCTCACCACCGTCCGAAAAGGACACCCAGGGGGAGACCCAGTACTTC

D: NA
J: TRBJ2-5
size: once
V: TRBV18
CDR3: CASSPGTRRETQYF
DNA: TGTGCCAGCTCACCCGGGACACGGCGGGAGACCCAGTACTTC

D: NA
J: TRBJ1-5
size: NA
V: TRBV2
CDR3: CASSPDGGNQPQHF
DNA: TGTGCCAGCAGTCCCGACGGAGGTAATCAGCCCCAGCATTTT

D: TRBD2
J: TRBJ2-2
size: NA
V: TRBV5-1
CDR3: CASSFLAGGNTGELFF
DNA: TGCGCCAGCAGCTTCTTAGCGGGGGGGAACACCGGGGAGCTGTTTTTT

D: NA
J: TRBJ2-2
size: NA
V: TRBV7-3
CDR3: CASRPDRLSTGELFF
DNA: TGTGCCAGCAGGCCGGACAGACTCTCGACCGGGGAGCTGTTTTTT

D: TRBD1
J: TRBJ2-2
size: few
V: TRBV6-4
CDR3: CASSDAGQGANTGELFF
DNA: TGTGCCAGCAGTGACGCGGGACAGGGGGCGAACACCGGGGAGCTGTTTTTT

D: NA
J: TRBJ2-1
size: few
V: TRBV11-3
CDR3: CASSLGSARGGFYNEQFF
DNA: TGTGCCAGCAGCTTGGGGAGTGCGAGGGGGGGCTTTTACAATGAGCAGTTCTTC

D: NA
J: TRBJ1-1
size: NA
V: TRBV19
CDR3: CASSTVGGTNTEAFF
DNA: TGTGCCAGTAGTACCGTAGGGGGAACGAACACTGAAGCTTTCTTT

D: NA
J: TRBJ2-2
size: few
V: TRBV5-5
CDR3: CASSLGIDDGELFF
DNA: TGTGCCAGCAGCTTGGGAATAGATGACGGGGAGCTGTTTTTT

D: NA
J: TRBJ1-2
size: NA
V: TRBV5-1
CDR3: CASSDSNYGYTF
DNA: TGCGCCAGCAGCGACAGCAACTATGGCTACACCTTC

D: NA
J: TRBJ1-1
size: NA
V: TRBV20-1
CDR3: CSASSGGNTEAFF
DNA: TGCAGTGCTAGTTCGGGGGGGAACACTGAAGCTTTCTTT

D: NA
J: TRBJ1-3
size: many
V: TRBV12-3/TRBV12-4
CDR3: CASRQGIGNTIYF
DNA: TGTGCCAGCAGGCAGGGGATTGGAAACACCATATATTTT

D: TRBD1
J: TRBJ1-6
size: few
V: TRBV19
CDR3: CASTKTGERSPLHF
DNA: TGTGCCAGTACAAAAACAGGGGAACGATCACCCCTCCACTTT

D: NA
J: TRBJ2-3
size: few
V: TRBV10-1
CDR3: CASSGRGDTQYF
DNA: TGCGCCAGCAGTGGAAGGGGGGATACGCAGTATTTT

D: NA
J: TRBJ2-1
size: NA
V: TRBV2
CDR3: CASQRQGQFF
DNA: TGTGCCAGCCAACGACAAGGGCAGTTCTTC

D: NA
J: TRBJ1-1
size: NA
V: TRBV25-1
CDR3: CASSDRSRGRGTEAFF
DNA: TGTGCCAGCAGTGATCGTTCCAGGGGTCGGGGAACTGAAGCTTTCTTT

D: TRBD2
J: TRBJ2-1
size: NA
V: TRBV24-1
CDR3: CATSEAAGTSSYNEQFF
DNA: TGTGCCACCAGTGAGGCCGCCGGGACTAGCTCCTACAATGAGCAGTTCTTC

D: TRBD2
J: TRBJ2-7
size: few
V: TRBV15
CDR3: CATSRGGGTYEQYF
DNA: TGTGCCACCAGCAGAGGCGGGGGGACCTACGAGCAGTACTTC

D: TRBD1
J: TRBJ1-1
size: NA
V: TRBV7-8
CDR3: CASRRQGGTEAFF
DNA: TGTGCCAGCAGAAGACAGGGAGGCACTGAAGCTTTCTTT

D: TRBD1
J: TRBJ1-4
size: NA
V: TRBV4-1
CDR3: CASSQSGTGMELFF
DNA: TGCGCCAGCAGCCAATCCGGGACAGGGATGGAACTGTTTTTT

D: NA
J: TRBJ1-1
size: NA
V: TRBV13
CDR3: CASSKARRTEAFF
DNA: TGTGCCAGCAGCAAGGCTAGGAGGACTGAAGCTTTCTTT

D: NA
J: TRBJ2-6
size: NA
V: TRBV7-2
CDR3: CASSLGTFASGANVLTF
DNA: TGTGCCAGCAGCTTAGGTACTTTCGCGTCTGGGGCCAACGTCCTGACTTTC

D: TRBD2
J: TRBJ2-3
size: NA
V: TRBV7-9
CDR3: CASTPGTSGRELHTQYF
DNA: TGTGCCAGCACCCCGGGGACTAGCGGCCGCGAACTACATACGCAGTATTTT

D: TRBD1
J: TRBJ1-3
size: many
V: TRBV19
CDR3: CASSRGQGGNTIYF
DNA: TGTGCCAGTAGTAGAGGACAGGGCGGAAACACCATATATTTT

D: TRBD1
J: TRBJ2-5
size: NA
V: TRBV18
CDR3: CASSPTHTGEETQYF
DNA: TGTGCCAGCTCACCCACCCACACAGGGGAGGAGACCCAGTACTTC